This is a list of T cell receptor beta chains from one sample in a study of T cell responses to AZD1222 COVID-19 vaccine. Profiled with immunoSEQ multiplex PCR; TCRdb holds only in-frame clones, not every one. Among 55,000 to 75,000 clones listed, almost 90% were seen once. Sample: peripheral blood, taken on day 0 of AZD1222 vaccination. The receptors shown here come from an adult in good health. The conserved cysteine and the conserved F or W are not part of the CDR3 here.

TRBJ1-4,TRBV5-1,ASSLTSSGEKLF
TRBJ2-1,TRBV19,ASSISGGSVDEQF
TRBJ2-5,TRBV2,ASRRLSLGIGETQY
TRBJ1-5,TRBV7-2,ASSSQGNQPQH
TRBJ1-2,TRBV18,ASSPQDGTWNGYT
TRBJ2-7,TRBV28,ASSLRQGLIEQY
TRBJ2-7,TRBV30,AWSGGPPGDEQY
TRBJ2-7,TRBV29-1,SVTRDGYEQY
TRBJ1-1,TRBV5-1,ASRKGETTEAF
TRBJ2-1,TRBV4-1,ASSPGLADPPYNEQF
TRBJ2-3,TRBV6-2/TRBV6-3,ASSGRDRASDTQY
TRBJ1-3,TRBV25-1,ASSPTGMGNTIY
TRBJ1-1,TRBV5-1,ASSLTGTMNTEAF
TRBJ2-6,TRBV29-1,SVARDIDSGANVLT
TRBJ2-4,TRBV9,ASSVATDLAKNIQY
TRBJ2-5,TRBV5-4,ASSPGRSKLKETQY
TRBJ1-1,TRBV18,ASSPPGAGGANTEAF
TRBJ2-1,TRBV12-3/TRBV12-4,ASSLVGGDRF
TRBJ1-1,TRBV6-5,ASSPTGLMNTEAF
TRBJ2-7,TRBV18,ASSPTTGGYEQY
TRBJ2-4,TRBV19,ASSKGAGTQNQGNIQY
TRBJ1-4,TRBV28,ASSLFFKPGIEGKKLF
TRBJ1-2,TRBV4-2,ASSQDWGGTGTNYGYT
TRBJ1-1,TRBV5-1,ASSHRGMNTEAF
TRBJ1-4,TRBV5-8,ASSFGQKNEKLF
TRBJ1-4,TRBV3-1/TRBV3-2,ASSQDRGRGRKNEKLF
TRBJ1-4,TRBV6-5,ASRSGTGGNEKLF
TRBJ1-5,TRBV18,ASSPPGPRGQPQH
TRBJ1-2,TRBV30,AWRGQGPYGYT
TRBJ2-1,TRBV2,ASSETSAESYNEQF
TRBJ2-1,TRBV20-1,SASRASSYNEQF
TRBJ1-1,TRBV5-1,ASSSLEGTEAF
TRBJ2-7,TRBV6-5,ASSYMAGGPYEQY
TRBJ2-2,TRBV6-5,ASSYPDANGELF
TRBJ2-6,TRBV19,ASNLGLSEAGANVLT
TRBJ1-6,TRBV11-1,ASSSGQQRPLH
TRBJ2-7,TRBV18,ASSPRPGLATYEQY
TRBJ2-7,TRBV19,ASSPGLASYEQY
TRBJ1-1,TRBV5-1,ASSQGTNTEAF
TRBJ2-2,TRBV5-1,ASSLGGTGGVGGELF
TRBJ2-7,TRBV28,ASSSLARVSYEQY
TRBJ2-1,TRBV9,ASSVGLAGVKYNEQF
TRBJ1-2,TRBV5-5,ASSLGSYGYT
TRBJ2-1,TRBV6-8,ASSYARITYNEQF
TRBJ2-1,TRBV6-6,ASSYESGSYNEQF
TRBJ2-1,TRBV12-3/TRBV12-4,ASSLASQF
TRBJ2-5,TRBV19,ASSIDRRSQETQY
TRBJ1-5,TRBV30,AWRVSGEGRNQPQH
TRBJ1-1,TRBV6-5,ASSPGPMNTEAF
TRBJ2-2,TRBV28,ASSSPGTDNTGELF